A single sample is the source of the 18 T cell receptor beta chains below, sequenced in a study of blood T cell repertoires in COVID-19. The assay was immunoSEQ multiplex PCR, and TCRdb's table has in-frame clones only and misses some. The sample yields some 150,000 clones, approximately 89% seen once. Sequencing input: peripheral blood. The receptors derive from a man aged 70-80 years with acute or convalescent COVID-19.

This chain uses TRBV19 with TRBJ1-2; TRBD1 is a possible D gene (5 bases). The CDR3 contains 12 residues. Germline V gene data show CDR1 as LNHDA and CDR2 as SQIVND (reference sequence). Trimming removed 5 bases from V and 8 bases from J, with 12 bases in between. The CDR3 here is CASSSRGGGYTF. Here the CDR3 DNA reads TGTGCCAGTAGTTCCCGCGGGGGAGGCTACACCTTC.

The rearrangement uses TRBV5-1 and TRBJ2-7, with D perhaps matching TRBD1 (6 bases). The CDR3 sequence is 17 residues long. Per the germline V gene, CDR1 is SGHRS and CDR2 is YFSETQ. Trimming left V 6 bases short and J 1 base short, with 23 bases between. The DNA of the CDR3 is TGCGCCAGCATCTCCGGGACAATCCGTCCTTGGTCCTACGAGCAGTACTTC. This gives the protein CASISGTIRPWSYEQYF.

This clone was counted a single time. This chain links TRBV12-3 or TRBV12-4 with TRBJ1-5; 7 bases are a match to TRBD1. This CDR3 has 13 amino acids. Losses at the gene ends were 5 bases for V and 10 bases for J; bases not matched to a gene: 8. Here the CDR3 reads CASSGQEYYPQHF. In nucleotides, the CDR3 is TGTGCCAGCAGTGGACAGGAGTATTACCCCCAGCATTTT.

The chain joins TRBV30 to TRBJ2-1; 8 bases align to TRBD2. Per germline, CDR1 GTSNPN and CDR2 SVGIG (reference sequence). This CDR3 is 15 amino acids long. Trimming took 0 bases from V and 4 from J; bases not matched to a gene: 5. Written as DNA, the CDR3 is TGTGCCTGGAGTGTCGAGCGGGAGTGGTACAATGAGCAGTTCTTC. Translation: CAWSVEREWYNEQFF.

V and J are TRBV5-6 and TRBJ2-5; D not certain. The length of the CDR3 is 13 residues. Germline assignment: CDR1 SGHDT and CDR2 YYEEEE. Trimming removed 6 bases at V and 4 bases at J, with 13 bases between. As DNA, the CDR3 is TGTGCCAGCATCTCCAGTGGTGGAGAGACCCAGTACTTC. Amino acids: CASISSGGETQYF.

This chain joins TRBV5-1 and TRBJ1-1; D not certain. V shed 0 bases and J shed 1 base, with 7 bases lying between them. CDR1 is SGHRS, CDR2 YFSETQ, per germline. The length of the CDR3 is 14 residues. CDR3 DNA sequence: TGCGCCAGCAGCTTGGCCACGGGGAACACTGAAGCTTTCTTT. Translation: CASSLATGNTEAFF.

Here the CDR3 reads CASSVRVGKTDTQYF. The CDR3 DNA is TGTGCCAGCAGCGTCCGGGTCGGGAAAACAGATACGCAGTATTTT. This chain connects TRBV7-2 to TRBJ2-3; the D gene is possibly TRBD2 (5 bases). V was shortened by 5 bases and J by 3 bases, with 15 bases between the two germline ends. This CDR3 region has 15 residues. Germline lookup yields CDR1 SGHTA and CDR2 FQGNSA.

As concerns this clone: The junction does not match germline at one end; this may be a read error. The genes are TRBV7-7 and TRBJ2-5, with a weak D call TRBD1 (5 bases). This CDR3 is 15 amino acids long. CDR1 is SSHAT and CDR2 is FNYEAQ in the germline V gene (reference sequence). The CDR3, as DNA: TGTGCTAGCAGCCCGCATCACGAGGCAGGGGAGACCCAGTACTTC. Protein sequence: CASSPHHEAGETQYF.

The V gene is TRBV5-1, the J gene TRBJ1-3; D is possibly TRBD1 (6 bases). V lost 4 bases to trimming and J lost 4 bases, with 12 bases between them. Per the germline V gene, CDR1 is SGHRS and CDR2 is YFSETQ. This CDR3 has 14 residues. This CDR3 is CASSLGTWGNTIYF. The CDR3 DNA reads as TGCGCCAGCAGCCTCGGGACATGGGGAAACACCATATATTTT.

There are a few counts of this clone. The CDR3 DNA reads TGCGCCAGCAGTGACCGGGGGACAGGCTACAATGAGCAGTTCTTC. This encodes CASSDRGTGYNEQFF. The rearrangement links TRBV10-1 to TRBJ2-1; 8 bases are shared with TRBD1. Losses at the gene ends were 3 bases for V and 3 bases for J; bases not matched to a gene: 4. The CDR3 consists of 15 residues. Germline CDR1 is WNHNN and CDR2 is SYGVQD (reference sequence).

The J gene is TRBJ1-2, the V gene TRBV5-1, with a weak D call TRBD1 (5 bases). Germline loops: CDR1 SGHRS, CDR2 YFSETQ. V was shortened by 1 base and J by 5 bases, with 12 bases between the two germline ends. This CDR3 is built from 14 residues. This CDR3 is CASSLNEGLYGYTF. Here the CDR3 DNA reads TGCGCCAGCAGCTTGAATGAGGGACTTTATGGCTACACCTTC.

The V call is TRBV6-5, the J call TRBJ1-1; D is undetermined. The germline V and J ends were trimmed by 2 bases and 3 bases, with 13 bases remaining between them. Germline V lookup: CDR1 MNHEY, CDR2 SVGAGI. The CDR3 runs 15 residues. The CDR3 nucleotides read TGTGCCAGCAGTTACGCCTCAGAGGTCTACACTGAAGCTTTCTTT. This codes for CASSYASEVYTEAFF.

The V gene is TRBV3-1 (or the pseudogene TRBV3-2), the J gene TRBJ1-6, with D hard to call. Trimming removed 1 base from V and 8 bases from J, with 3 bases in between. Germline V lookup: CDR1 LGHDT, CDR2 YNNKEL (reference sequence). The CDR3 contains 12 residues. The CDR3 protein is CASSQADSPLHF. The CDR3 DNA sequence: TGTGCCAGCAGCCAAGCAGATTCACCCCTCCACTTT.

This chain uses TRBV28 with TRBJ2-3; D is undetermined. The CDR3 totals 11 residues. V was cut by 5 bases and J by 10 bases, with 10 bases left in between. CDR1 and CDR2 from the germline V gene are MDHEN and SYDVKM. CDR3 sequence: CASSRMGSQYF. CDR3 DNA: TGTGCCAGCAGTAGGATGGGCTCGCAGTATTTT.

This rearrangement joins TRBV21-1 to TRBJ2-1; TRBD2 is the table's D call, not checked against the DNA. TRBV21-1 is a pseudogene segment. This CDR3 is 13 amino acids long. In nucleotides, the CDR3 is TGTGCCAGCAGCAAGAAAAGCCACAATGAGCAGTTCTTC. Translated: CASSKKSHNEQFF.

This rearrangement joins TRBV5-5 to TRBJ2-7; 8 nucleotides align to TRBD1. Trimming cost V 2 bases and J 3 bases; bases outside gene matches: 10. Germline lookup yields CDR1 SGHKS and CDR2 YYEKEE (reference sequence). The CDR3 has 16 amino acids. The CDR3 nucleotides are TGTGCCAGCAGCTTTGGCCGAGGGACAGGAGACTACGAGCAGTACTTC. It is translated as CASSFGRGTGDYEQYF. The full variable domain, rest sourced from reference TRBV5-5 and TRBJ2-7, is DAGVTQSPTHLIKTRGQQVTLRCSPISGHKSVSWYQQVLGQGPQFIFQYYEKEERGRGNFPDRFSARQFPNYSSELNVNALLLGDSALYLCASSFGRGTGDYEQYFGPGTRLTVT.

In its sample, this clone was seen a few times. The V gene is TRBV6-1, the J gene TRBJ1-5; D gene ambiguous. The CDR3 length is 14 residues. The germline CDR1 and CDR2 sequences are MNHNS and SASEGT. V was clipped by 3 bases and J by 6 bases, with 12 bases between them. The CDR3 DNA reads TGTGCCAGCAGTGAGGAGAGGGAGGGTCAGCCCCAGCATTTT. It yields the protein CASSEEREGQPQHF.

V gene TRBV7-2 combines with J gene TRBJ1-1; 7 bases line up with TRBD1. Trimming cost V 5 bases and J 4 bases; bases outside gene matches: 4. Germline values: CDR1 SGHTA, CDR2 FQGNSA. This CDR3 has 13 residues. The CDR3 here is CASSGQAATEAFF. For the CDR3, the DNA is TGTGCCAGCAGCGGACAGGCTGCCACTGAAGCTTTCTTT.